The clone carrying this T cell receptor (beta chain) was detected a few times. What it binds is not known. The data derive from a study of response to subunit inactivated influenza vaccine. General observations from the study: Each seasonal influenza vaccination recruits few new T cells, the authors suggested.

MiXCR, run by TCRdb on the RT-PCR reads, gives a single entry per CDR3 protein. This sample has about 650,000 distinct CDR3 sequences, with roughly 14% found just once. V gave up 4 bases and J gave up 1 base; unmatched junction bases: 7. Germline values: CDR1 SGHRS, CDR2 YFSETQ. The CDR3 totals 15 residues. This sequence originates from a middle-aged man who received an inactivated influenza vaccine. The chain is built from TRBV5-1 and TRBJ2-5, with 7 bases identical to TRBD1. The sequences come from PBMCs from blood, collected 12 days after vaccination. Here the CDR3 DNA reads TGCGCCAGCAGCCTGGAACAGGGGTTCCAAGAGACCCAGTACTTC. It codes for CASSLEQGFQETQYF. Using reference TRBV5-1 and TRBJ2-5 for the parts outside the CDR3, the full variable domain is KAGVTQTPRYLIKTRGQQVTLSCSPISGHRSVSWYQQTPGQGLQFLFEYFSETQRNKGNFPGRFSGRQFSNSRSEMNVSTLELGDSALYLCASSLEQGFQETQYFGPGTRLLVL.